These 19 T cell receptor beta chains originate from one sample sequenced in a study of PD-1 blockade in classical Hodgkin lymphoma. Brentuximab vedotin exposure varied among the patients, all of whom had relapsed after autologous stem cell transplantation. Profiled with immunoSEQ multiplex PCR; TCRdb holds only in-frame clones, not every one. The sample shows about 53,000 clones, 65% to 85% of them seen only once. Source: peripheral blood mononuclear cells (PBMCs), taken at baseline. The origin of the receptors is a human donor with classical Hodgkin lymphoma.

This clone was recorded only once. The chain employs TRBV5-6 and TRBJ2-7, with D perhaps TRBD2 (6 bases). The V gene lost 6 bases and the J gene lost 0 bases, with 16 bases spanning the gap. Germline V gives CDR1 SGHDT, CDR2 YYEEEE. CDR3 size: 15 residues. The CDR3 protein is CASTLAGSLSYEQYF. DNA of the CDR3: TGTGCCAGCACCCTTGCCGGGAGTCTCTCCTACGAGCAGTACTTC.

V usage is TRBV5-1 and J usage is TRBJ1-1; no reliable D call. The CDR3 spans 15 residues. Germline V gene lookup returns CDR1 SGHRS and CDR2 YFSETQ. With 1 base removed from V and 4 bases from J, the gap between germline ends came to 14 bases. The CDR3 region is CASSLIASAGTEAFF. CDR3 in DNA: TGCGCCAGCAGCTTGATTGCGTCCGCGGGCACTGAAGCTTTCTTT.

The chain couples TRBV7-6 to TRBJ2-1; 10 nucleotides match TRBD2. CDR3 length: 17 residues. In germline, CDR1 is SGHVS, CDR2 FNYEAQ. V was pared by 1 base and J by 8 bases, with 11 bases of the junction left unmatched. As DNA, the CDR3 is TGTGCCAGCAGCTTAGACGTAGCGGGAGGCCCTCAGGATGAGCAGTTCTTC. It codes for CASSLDVAGGPQDEQFF.

This sequence joins TRBV19 and TRBJ2-1, with 10 nucleotides matching TRBD2. V was clipped by 7 bases and J by 5 bases; unmatched bases: 5. CDR1 LNHDA and CDR2 SQIVND come from the germline V gene (reference sequence). This CDR3 is built from 14 residues. The CDR3 sequence is CASIRTSGNNEQFF. The CDR3 bases are TGTGCCAGTATCAGGACTAGCGGCAACAATGAGCAGTTCTTC.

CDR3 sequence reads: CASSVPGGTSYTDTQYF. The CDR3 DNA is TGTGCCAGCAGCGTCCCGGGGGGGACTTCTTACACAGATACGCAGTATTTT. The rearrangement joins TRBV7-9 to TRBJ2-3, with 8 bases identical to TRBD2. The CDR3 extends over 17 amino acids. Per the germline V gene, CDR1 is SEHNR and CDR2 is FQNEAQ (reference sequence). Trimming cost V 5 bases and J 2 bases; bases outside gene matches: 12.

V is TRBV25-1 and J is TRBJ2-5; tentatively, D is TRBD2 (6 bases). Looked up from germline, CDR1 is MGHDK and CDR2 is SYGVNS. Trimming removed 11 bases from V and 3 bases from J, with 13 bases in between. The CDR3 spans 12 residues. CDR3 protein: CASRGRKETQYF. The CDR3 DNA sequence: TGTGCCTCCCGGGGGAGGAAAGAGACCCAGTACTTC. The full variable domain, its missing parts supplied by reference TRBV25-1 and TRBJ2-5, is EADIYQTPRYLVIGTGKKITLECSQTMGHDKMYWYQQDPGMELHLIHYSYGVNSTEKGDLSSESTVSRIRTEHFPLTLESARPSHTSQYLCASRGRKETQYFGPGTRLLVL.

This clone was picked up a small number of times. This chain's CDR3 is CAWSPGQGIVYEQYF. The CDR3 DNA reads as TGTGCCTGGAGCCCGGGACAGGGGATAGTCTACGAGCAGTACTTC. V is TRBV30 and J is TRBJ2-7, with 10 positions matching TRBD1. CDR1 GTSNPN and CDR2 SVGIG come from the germline V gene (reference sequence). V was pared by 3 bases and J by 3 bases, with 8 bases of the junction left unmatched. The CDR3 contains 15 residues.

This sequence joins TRBV9 and TRBJ2-3, with 13 bases matching TRBD2. The CDR3 runs to 18 residues. The J segment lost 6 bases and the V segment lost 3 bases, leaving 13 bases of the junction unmatched. Germline CDR1 reads SGDLS; CDR2 reads YYNGEE. The DNA for the CDR3 is TGTGCCAGCAGCGCTTCCCCGGGACTAGCGGGAAATTCGGATACGCAGTATTTT. Its translation is CASSASPGLAGNSDTQYF.

The chain recombines TRBV10-3 with TRBJ2-6; the D gene is possibly TRBD2 (5 bases). The V gene's germline CDR1 is ENHRY and CDR2 SYGVKD. CDR3 length: 17 amino acids. Trimming removed 4 bases at V and 0 bases at J, with 13 bases between. The CDR3 sequence: CAISGLVGGSGANVLTF. CDR3 nucleotide sequence: TGTGCCATCAGTGGGCTTGTAGGAGGCTCTGGGGCCAACGTCCTGACTTTC.

The chain is built from TRBV7-9 and TRBJ1-3, with a tentative D call TRBD1 (5 bases). CDR3 length: 13 amino acids. Trimming removed 8 bases from V and 0 bases from J, with 8 bases in between. Germline V gene sequence: CDR1 SEHNR, CDR2 FQNEAQ (reference sequence). This CDR3 reads CASQGPSGNTIYF. CDR3 nucleotides: TGTGCCAGCCAGGGCCCCTCTGGAAACACCATATATTTT.

The chain uses TRBV7-2 and TRBJ1-5; D unclear. This CDR3 comprises 16 residues. Germline CDR1 is SGHTA and CDR2 is FQGNSA. V shed 5 bases and J shed 2 bases, with 16 bases lying between them. CDR3 protein: CASSLRTPDGNQPQHF. DNA of the CDR3: TGTGCCAGCAGCCTTCGCACTCCGGATGGCAATCAGCCCCAGCATTTT.

The chain carries TRBV11-3 and TRBJ2-5, with D unresolved. V was shortened by 1 base and J by 4 bases, with 1 base between the two germline ends. CDR1 is SGHNT and CDR2 is YENEEA in the germline V gene. The CDR3 has 11 residues. CDR3 in amino acids: CASSLVETQYF. The CDR3 coding sequence is TGTGCCAGCAGCTTAGTAGAGACCCAGTACTTC. Supplemented by reference TRBV11-3 and TRBJ2-5, the full variable domain reads EAGVVQSPRYKIIEKKQPVAFWCNPISGHNTLYWYLQNLGQGPELLIRYENEEAVDDSQLPKDRFSAERLKGVDSTLKIQPAELGDSAVYLCASSLVETQYFGPGTRLLVL.

J is TRBJ2-3 and V is TRBV12-2. TRBV12-2 is noted as a pseudogene. The CDR3 sequence is 15 residues long. CDR3 in DNA: TGTGCAAGTCGCCCCCGAGGGGGGCTCGCAGATACGCAGTATTTT. As protein: CASRPRGGLADTQYF.

The CDR3 sequence is CASSLAQYETQYF. CDR3 in DNA: TGTGCCAGCAGCTTAGCACAGTACGAGACCCAGTACTTC. This rearrangement joins TRBV11-3 to TRBJ2-5; D gene ambiguous. V was trimmed by 1 base and J by 5 bases, leaving 8 bases between them. CDR1 is SGHNT, CDR2 YENEEA, per germline. This CDR3 contains 13 residues.

The V gene is TRBV7-6, the J gene TRBJ1-1, with 7 bases identical to TRBD1. Trimming removed 5 bases from V and 4 bases from J; junction bases left unmatched: 10. This CDR3 has 15 residues. The V gene's germline CDR1 is SGHVS and CDR2 FNYEAQ. DNA of the CDR3: TGTGCCAGCAGCACGGGACAGCCTGCGGGCACTGAAGCTTTCTTT. This gives the protein CASSTGQPAGTEAFF.

This clone was counted at least ten times. The genes are TRBV9 and TRBJ2-2, with 11 bases identical to TRBD1. There are 19 residues in the CDR3. Germline loops: CDR1 SGDLS, CDR2 YYNGEE. V gave up 0 bases and J gave up 2 bases; unmatched junction bases: 9. The CDR3 sequence: CASSVADRGQGLNTGELFF. The CDR3 DNA follows: TGTGCCAGCAGCGTAGCGGACAGGGGGCAAGGACTAAACACCGGGGAGCTGTTTTTT.

V usage is TRBV2 and J usage is TRBJ2-5; TRBD2 matches at 13 bases. Germline CDR1 SNHLY, CDR2 FYNNEI. The length of the CDR3 is 15 residues. Trimming removed 6 bases from V and 3 bases from J; junction bases left unmatched: 4. As DNA, the CDR3 is TGTGCCAGCAGGGGACTAGCGGGAAGTGAAGAGACCCAGTACTTC. Residues: CASRGLAGSEETQYF.

In nucleotides, the CDR3 is TGTGCCAGCAGCTTACGGGCGGGAGGACGCACCGGGGAGCTGTTTTTT. It codes for CASSLRAGGRTGELFF. The genes are TRBV13 and TRBJ2-2; 8 bases are a match to TRBD2. This CDR3 is 16 amino acids long. Germline lookup yields CDR1 PRHDT and CDR2 FYEKMQ (reference sequence). The V gene end was trimmed by 2 bases and the J gene end by 4 bases; junction bases not matched to a gene: 6. Full variable domain (rest looked up from reference TRBV13 and TRBJ2-2): AAGVIQSPRHLIKEKRETATLKCYPIPRHDTVYWYQQGPGQDPQFLISFYEKMQSDKGSIPDRFSAQQFSDYHSELNMSSLELGDSALYFCASSLRAGGRTGELFFGEGSRLTVL.

The V call is TRBV19, the J call TRBJ2-3, with TRBD2 as a possible D gene (5 bases). This CDR3 region has 13 residues. Per the germline V gene, CDR1 is LNHDA and CDR2 is SQIVND (reference sequence). V was clipped by 6 bases and J by 2 bases, with 9 bases between them. CDR3 amino acids: CASREASTDTQYF. The CDR3 nucleotides read TGTGCCAGTAGGGAGGCGTCCACAGATACGCAGTATTTT.